One T cell receptor beta chain is described in this entry. The junction had 13 bases not matched to a gene; V was cut back by 3 bases and J by 6 bases. The CDR3 is made up of 15 amino acids. Looked up from germline, CDR1 is GTSNPN and CDR2 is SVGIG (reference sequence). This sample was taken from a study of blood T cell repertoires in COVID-19. Study summary: COVID-19 samples, acute and convalescent, were from the United States, Italy and Spain. In each case, the material was cDNA or gDNA derived from T cells, B-cell-depleted T cells, or PBMCs.

Per the original methods: Estimation of nucleated cell counts was performed using reference gene primer amplification. Sequencing was performed with immunoSEQ multiplex PCR; in TCRdb, only in-frame clones are kept and a portion is missing. From that table come the V and J calls and clone size; the DNA was used to work out D and trimming. The sample records approximately 90,000 clones, about three quarters being singletons. This chain links TRBV30 with TRBJ1-1; 7 bases fit TRBD1. The TCR originated in a human donor in a cohort sampled during active COVID-19. The specimen sequenced was peripheral blood. CDR3 loop: CAWSDRGGDLAEAFF. In DNA, the CDR3 is TGTGCCTGGAGCGACCGAGGGGGCGATTTAGCTGAAGCTTTCTTT.